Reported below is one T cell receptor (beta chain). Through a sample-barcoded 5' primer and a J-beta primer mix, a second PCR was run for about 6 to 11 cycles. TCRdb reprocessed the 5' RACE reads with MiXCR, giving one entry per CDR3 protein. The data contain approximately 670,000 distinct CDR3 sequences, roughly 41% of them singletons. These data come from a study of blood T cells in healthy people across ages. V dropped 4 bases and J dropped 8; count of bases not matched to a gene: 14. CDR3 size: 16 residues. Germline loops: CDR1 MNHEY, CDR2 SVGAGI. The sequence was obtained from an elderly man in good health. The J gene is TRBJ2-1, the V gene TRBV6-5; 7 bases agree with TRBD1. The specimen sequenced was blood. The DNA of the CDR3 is TGTGCCAGCAGTTTCTCGGGACAGACTCTGGGGGATGAGCAGTTCTTC. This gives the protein CASSFSGQTLGDEQFF.